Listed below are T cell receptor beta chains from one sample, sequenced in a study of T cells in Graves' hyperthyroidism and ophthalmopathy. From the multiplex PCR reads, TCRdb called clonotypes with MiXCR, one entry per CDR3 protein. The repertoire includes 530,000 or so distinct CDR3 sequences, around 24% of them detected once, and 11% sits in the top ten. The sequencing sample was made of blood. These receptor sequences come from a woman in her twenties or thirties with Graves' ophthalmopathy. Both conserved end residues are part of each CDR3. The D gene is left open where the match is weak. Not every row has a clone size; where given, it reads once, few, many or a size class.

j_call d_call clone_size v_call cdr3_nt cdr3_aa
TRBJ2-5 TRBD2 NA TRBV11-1 TGTGCCAGCAGCTTAGCGGGAGGGTCAGGGACCCAGTACTTC CASSLAGGSGTQYF
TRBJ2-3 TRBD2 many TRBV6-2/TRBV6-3 TGTGCCAGCAGTTTCGGGGGGATAACGAGCACAGATACGCAGTATTTT CASSFGGITSTDTQYF
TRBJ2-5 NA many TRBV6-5 TGTGCCAGCAGTTACTCAGGACTCCCCGTAGTAGAGACCCAGTACTTC CASSYSGLPVVETQYF
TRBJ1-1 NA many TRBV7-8 TGTGCCAGCAGGGGAAGGGAGGGTTCCACTGAAGCTTTCTTT CASRGREGSTEAFF
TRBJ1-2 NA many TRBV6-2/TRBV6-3 TGTGCCAGCAGTTACTCTGCCCTGCTAAGCCGGGAAATCTATGGCTACACCTTC CASSYSALLSREIYGYTF
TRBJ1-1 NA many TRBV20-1 TGCAGTGCTAGACTCAGACAGAACACTGAAGCTTTCTTT CSARLRQNTEAFF
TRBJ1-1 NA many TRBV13 TGTGCCAGCAGCTTAAAAGGGTGGGGAGGAACTACTGAAGCTTTCTTT CASSLKGWGGTTEAFF
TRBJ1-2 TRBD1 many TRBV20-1 TGCAGTGTGGACAGGCGAACTAACTATGGCTACACCTTC CSVDRRTNYGYTF
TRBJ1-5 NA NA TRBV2 TGTGCCAGCAGTGTCAGACGGTCGGGGAGCAATCAGCCCCAGCATTTT CASSVRRSGSNQPQHF
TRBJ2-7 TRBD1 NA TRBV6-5 TGTGCCAGCAGTTACTCTGTGACAGGGGGGAGTTACGAGCAGTACTTC CASSYSVTGGSYEQYF
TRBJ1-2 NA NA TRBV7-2 TGTGCCAGCAGCTCGAATAACAGGGCTAACTATGGCTACACCTTC CASSSNNRANYGYTF
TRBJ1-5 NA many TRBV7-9 TGTGCCAGCAGTTCCGGGACGTATCAGCCCCAGCATTTT CASSSGTYQPQHF
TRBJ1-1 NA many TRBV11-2 TGTGCCGGCAGCTTAGAAGGGGTAACTGAAGCTTTCTTT CAGSLEGVTEAFF
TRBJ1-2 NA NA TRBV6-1 TGTGCCAGCAGTGGTAGGGACACGACATTAGGCTACACCTTC CASSGRDTTLGYTF
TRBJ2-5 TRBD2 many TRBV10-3 TGTGCCATCAGTGGGGACCTAGCGGGGGCTCAAGAGACCCAGTACTTC CAISGDLAGAQETQYF
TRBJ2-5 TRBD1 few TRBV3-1 TGTGCCAGCAGCCAGTGGGGACAGGGGAACCAAGAGACCCAGTACTTC CASSQWGQGNQETQYF
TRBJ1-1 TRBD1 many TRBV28 TGTGCCAGCGGCAGAAGGGGGACAGAAATTACTGAAGCTTTCTTT CASGRRGTEITEAFF
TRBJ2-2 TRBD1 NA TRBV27 TGTGCCAGCAGTTCTGGCCAGTGGGGGACAGAGGACACCGGGGAGCTGTTTTTT CASSSGQWGTEDTGELFF
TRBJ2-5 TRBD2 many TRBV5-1 TGCGCCAGCAGCTTGGGGCAGCGGGGAGAGACCCAGTACTTC CASSLGQRGETQYF
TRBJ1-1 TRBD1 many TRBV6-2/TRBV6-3 TGTGCCAGCACCCAAACCAACAGGGGGATTGGGCTGAACACTGAAGCTTTCTTT CASTQTNRGIGLNTEAFF
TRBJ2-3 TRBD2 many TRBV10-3 TGTGCCATCAGGCACCTAGCGGGGGGCCGCACAGATACGCAGTATTTT CAIRHLAGGRTDTQYF
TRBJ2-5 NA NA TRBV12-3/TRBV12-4 TGTGCCAGCAGTTTAGGGAGAGCAGAGACCCAGTACTTC CASSLGRAETQYF